Listed below are T cell receptor beta chains from one sample, sequenced in a study of blood T cells in healthy people across ages. Each CDR3 protein gets one entry after TCRdb re-called the 5' RACE reads with MiXCR. The sample contains some 1.5 million distinct CDR3 sequences, about 28% of which appear only once. Sample: blood. The receptors stem from a woman in her 30s in good health. Both conserved end residues are part of each CDR3. D genes are given only for firm matches. The size entry is marked missing in some rows and otherwise reads once, few, many or a size class.

TRBJ1-1	few	TRBV14	-	CASSQDFRGSEAFF	TGTGCCAGCAGCCAAGATTTTAGGGGCTCTGAAGCTTTCTTT
TRBJ2-7	-	TRBV5-4	-	CASSFPEGGDDEQYF	TGTGCCAGCAGCTTTCCAGAGGGGGGCGACGACGAGCAGTACTTC
TRBJ2-2	-	TRBV6-6	TRBD1	CASSYTIQGTGELFF	TGTGCCAGCAGTTACACAATACAGGGGACCGGGGAGCTGTTTTTT
TRBJ2-2	few	TRBV5-1	-	CASSFLAANTGELFF	TGCGCCAGCAGCTTTTTGGCGGCGAACACCGGGGAGCTGTTTTTT
TRBJ2-5	-	TRBV27	-	CASSLMGSLQETQYF	TGTGCCAGCAGTTTAATGGGGTCTTTGCAAGAGACCCAGTACTTC
TRBJ2-1	-	TRBV7-2	-	CASSSLTLDREQFF	TGTGCCAGCAGCTCCCTGACTCTTGACCGGGAGCAGTTCTTC
TRBJ2-5	-	TRBV7-2	TRBD1	CASSLRGPIQETQYF	TGTGCCAGCAGCTTAAGGGGGCCTATTCAAGAGACCCAGTACTTC
TRBJ2-5	-	TRBV7-6	-	CASSLEGHRETQYF	TGTGCCAGCAGCTTAGAAGGCCATAGGGAGACCCAGTACTTC
TRBJ1-5	-	TRBV7-2	-	CASSLVRGGIQPQHF	TGTGCCAGCAGCTTAGTCCGGGGGGGGATCCAGCCCCAGCATTTT
TRBJ1-2	-	TRBV19	-	CASKTEKGHGYTF	TGTGCCAGTAAGACGGAGAAGGGTCATGGCTACACCTTC
TRBJ2-4	many	TRBV5-1	-	CASSLGARIDIQYF	TGCGCCAGCAGCTTGGGCGCGAGGATAGACATTCAGTACTTC
TRBJ2-3	few	TRBV10-3	-	CAISESSAGATDTQYF	TGTGCCATCAGTGAGTCTTCGGCAGGGGCAACAGATACGCAGTATTTT
TRBJ2-7	few	TRBV6-2/TRBV6-3	-	CASSSSGHEQYF	TGTGCCAGCAGTTCCTCAGGACACGAGCAGTACTTC
TRBJ2-6	-	TRBV4-1	-	CASSLEIGIGANVLTF	TGCGCCAGCAGCCTGGAAATTGGAATAGGGGCCAACGTCCTGACTTTC
TRBJ2-5	-	TRBV12-3/TRBV12-4	TRBD2	CASSLRDSGRTETQYF	TGTGCCAGCAGTTTAAGGGATAGCGGGAGAACAGAGACCCAGTACTTC
TRBJ2-1	many	TRBV20-1	TRBD2	CSALTGTSAYNEQFF	TGCAGTGCTCTAACCGGGACTAGCGCCTACAATGAGCAGTTCTTC
TRBJ2-1	-	TRBV5-5	-	CASSFDWTLRDEQFF	TGTGCCAGCAGTTTTGACTGGACCCTTAGGGATGAGCAGTTCTTC
TRBJ1-2	few	TRBV16	-	CASSQGPRGGYTF	TGTGCCAGCAGCCAAGGCCCCAGAGGTGGCTACACCTTC
TRBJ1-1	-	TRBV5-1	-	CASSLQEGLGLSHTEAFF	TGCGCCAGCAGCTTGCAGGAGGGCTTGGGCTTATCTCACACTGAAGCTTTCTTT
TRBJ2-3	-	TRBV6-6	-	CASTETFRTDTQYF	TGTGCCAGCACTGAAACATTCCGCACAGATACGCAGTATTTT
TRBJ2-1	few	TRBV3-1	TRBD2	CASSRGLAKYNEQFF	TGTGCCAGCAGCCGAGGACTAGCGAAGTACAATGAGCAGTTCTTC